This T cell receptor beta chain was profiled in a study of CD8 T cells in ankylosing spondylitis. Study-wide results and caveats: CD8+ cells made up the disease-linked clones, which were relatively rare in peripheral blood. Blood of patients with ankylosing spondylitis appeared to be characterized by a TCR beta motif of several highly homologous variants. Researchers reportedly found disease-linked clones significantly enriched in matched ankylosing spondylitis synovial fluid.

With molecular barcodes, quantitative 5'-RACE was used to make the TCR beta libraries. In TCRdb, the 5' RACE reads were re-called with MiXCR into one record per CDR3 protein. The sample contains roughly 700,000 distinct CDR3 sequences, 15% to 20% of which appear only once. This clonotype was counted between two and nine times. Its antigen remains unidentified. Germline loops: CDR1 SGDLS, CDR2 YYNGEE. This CDR3 has 16 residues. After removal of 0 bases from V and 5 bases from J, the junction contained 10 bases not matched to a gene. Sequencing was done on a sample of blood, either unsorted or a sorted T cell fraction (not recorded which). The source is a male donor with ankylosing spondylitis. The chain carries TRBV9 and TRBJ2-5, with 7 bases lining up with TRBD1. The CDR3 region has the DNA TGTGCCAGCAGCGTAGTAGGGGAAGGGGGCCTGGAGACCCAGTACTTC. This sequence encodes CASSVVGEGGLETQYF.